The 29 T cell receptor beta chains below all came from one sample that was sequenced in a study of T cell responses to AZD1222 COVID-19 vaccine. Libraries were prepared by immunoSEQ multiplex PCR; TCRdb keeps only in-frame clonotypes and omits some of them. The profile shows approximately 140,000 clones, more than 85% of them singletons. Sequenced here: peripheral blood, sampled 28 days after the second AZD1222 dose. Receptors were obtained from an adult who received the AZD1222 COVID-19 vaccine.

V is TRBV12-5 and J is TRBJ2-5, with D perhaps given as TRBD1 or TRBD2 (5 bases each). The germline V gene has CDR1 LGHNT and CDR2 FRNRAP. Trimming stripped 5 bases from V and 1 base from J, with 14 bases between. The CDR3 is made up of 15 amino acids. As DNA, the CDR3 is TGTGCTAGTGGTCTCGGGACCTCCTCCCAAGAGACCCAGTACTTC. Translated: CASGLGTSSQETQYF.

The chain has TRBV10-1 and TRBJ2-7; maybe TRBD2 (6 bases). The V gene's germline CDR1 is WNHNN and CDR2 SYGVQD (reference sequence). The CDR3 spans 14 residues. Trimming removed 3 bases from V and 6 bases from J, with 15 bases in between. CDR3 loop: CASSDQLATSEQYF. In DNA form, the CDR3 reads TGCGCCAGCAGTGATCAACTAGCCACGAGCGAGCAGTACTTC.

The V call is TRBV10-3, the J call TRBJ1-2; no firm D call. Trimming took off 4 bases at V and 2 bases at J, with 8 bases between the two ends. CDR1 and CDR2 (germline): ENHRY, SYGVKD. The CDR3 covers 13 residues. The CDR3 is CAISANGNYGYTF. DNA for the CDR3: TGTGCCATCAGTGCTAACGGAAACTATGGCTACACCTTC.

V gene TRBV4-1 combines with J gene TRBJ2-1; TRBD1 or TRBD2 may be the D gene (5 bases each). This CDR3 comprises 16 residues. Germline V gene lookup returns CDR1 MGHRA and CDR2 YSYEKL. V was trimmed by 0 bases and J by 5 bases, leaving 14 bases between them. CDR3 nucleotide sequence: TGCGCCAGCAGCCAAGATCAACGAGGGGATCACAATGAGCAGTTCTTC. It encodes CASSQDQRGDHNEQFF.

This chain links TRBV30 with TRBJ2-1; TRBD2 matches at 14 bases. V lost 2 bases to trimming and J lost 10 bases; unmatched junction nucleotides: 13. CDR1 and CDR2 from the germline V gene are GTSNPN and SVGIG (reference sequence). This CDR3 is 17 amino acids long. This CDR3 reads CAWSPPLGLAGVNEQFF. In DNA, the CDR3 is TGTGCCTGGAGTCCACCGTTGGGACTAGCGGGAGTGAACGAGCAGTTCTTC.

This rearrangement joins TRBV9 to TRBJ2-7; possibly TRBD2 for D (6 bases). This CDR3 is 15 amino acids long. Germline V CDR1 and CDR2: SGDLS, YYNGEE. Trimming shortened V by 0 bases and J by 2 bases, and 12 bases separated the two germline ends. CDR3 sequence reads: CASSVDIAETYEQYF. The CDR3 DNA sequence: TGTGCCAGCAGCGTAGATATAGCGGAGACCTACGAGCAGTACTTC.

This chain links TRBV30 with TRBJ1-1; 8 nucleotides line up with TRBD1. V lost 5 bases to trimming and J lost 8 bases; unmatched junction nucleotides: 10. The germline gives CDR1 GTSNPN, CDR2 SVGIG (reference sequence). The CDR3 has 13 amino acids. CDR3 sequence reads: CAWALGQGSEAFF. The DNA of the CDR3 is TGTGCCTGGGCCCTTGGACAGGGCTCCGAAGCTTTCTTT.

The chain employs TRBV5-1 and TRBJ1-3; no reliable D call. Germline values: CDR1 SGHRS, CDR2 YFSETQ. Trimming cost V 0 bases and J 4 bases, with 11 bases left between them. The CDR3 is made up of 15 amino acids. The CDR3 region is CASSLDVGAGNTIYF. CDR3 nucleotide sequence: TGCGCCAGCAGCTTGGATGTGGGAGCGGGAAACACCATATATTTT.

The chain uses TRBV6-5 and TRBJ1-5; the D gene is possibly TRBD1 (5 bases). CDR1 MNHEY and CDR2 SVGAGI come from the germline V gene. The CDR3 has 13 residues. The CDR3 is CASGGAGNQPQHF. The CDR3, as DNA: TGTGCAAGCGGGGGTGCCGGCAATCAGCCCCAGCATTTT.

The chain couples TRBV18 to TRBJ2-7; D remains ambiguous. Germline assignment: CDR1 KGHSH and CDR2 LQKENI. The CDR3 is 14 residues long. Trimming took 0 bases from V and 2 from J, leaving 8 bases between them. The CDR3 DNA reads TGTGCCAGCTCACCACCAGGTGTAACCTACGAGCAGTACTTC. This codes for CASSPPGVTYEQYF.

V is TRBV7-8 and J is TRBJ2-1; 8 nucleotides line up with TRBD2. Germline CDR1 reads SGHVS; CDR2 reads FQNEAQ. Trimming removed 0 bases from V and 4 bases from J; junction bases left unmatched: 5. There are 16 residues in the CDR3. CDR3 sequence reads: CASSLAGRAVYNEQFF. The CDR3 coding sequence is TGTGCCAGCAGCTTAGCCGGGAGGGCAGTTTACAATGAGCAGTTCTTC.

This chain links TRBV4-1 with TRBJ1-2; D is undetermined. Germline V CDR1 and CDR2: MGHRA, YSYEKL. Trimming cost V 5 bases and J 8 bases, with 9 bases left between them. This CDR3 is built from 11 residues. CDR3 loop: CASSYRSGYTF. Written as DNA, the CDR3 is TGCGCCAGCAGCTACCGGAGCGGCTACACCTTC.

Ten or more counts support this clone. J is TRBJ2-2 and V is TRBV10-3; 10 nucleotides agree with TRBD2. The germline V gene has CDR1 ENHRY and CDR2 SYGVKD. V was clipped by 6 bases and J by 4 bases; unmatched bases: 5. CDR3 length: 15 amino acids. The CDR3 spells CAIRLAGDRTGELFF. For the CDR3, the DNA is TGTGCCATCAGGCTAGCGGGAGATCGCACCGGGGAGCTGTTTTTT.

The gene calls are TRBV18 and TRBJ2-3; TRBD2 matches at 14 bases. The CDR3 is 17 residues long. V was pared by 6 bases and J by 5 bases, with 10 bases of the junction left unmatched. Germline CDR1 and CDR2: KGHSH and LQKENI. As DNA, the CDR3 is TGTGCCAGCTCGCGTCCGGGACTAGCGGGAGCGGTAGATACGCAGTATTTT. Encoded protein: CASSRPGLAGAVDTQYF.

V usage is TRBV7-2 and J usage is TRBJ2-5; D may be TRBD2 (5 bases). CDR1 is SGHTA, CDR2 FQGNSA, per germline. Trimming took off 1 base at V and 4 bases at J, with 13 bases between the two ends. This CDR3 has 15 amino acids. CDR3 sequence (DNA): TGTGCCAGCAGCTTAGGGAGGAGTTTCCCAGAGACCCAGTACTTC. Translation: CASSLGRSFPETQYF.

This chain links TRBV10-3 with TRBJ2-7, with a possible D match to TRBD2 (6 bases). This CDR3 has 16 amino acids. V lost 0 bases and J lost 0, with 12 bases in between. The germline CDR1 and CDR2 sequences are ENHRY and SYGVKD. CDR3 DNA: TGTGCCATCAGTGAGTCTTGGGGGAGGAGCTCCTACGAGCAGTACTTC. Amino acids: CAISESWGRSSYEQYF.

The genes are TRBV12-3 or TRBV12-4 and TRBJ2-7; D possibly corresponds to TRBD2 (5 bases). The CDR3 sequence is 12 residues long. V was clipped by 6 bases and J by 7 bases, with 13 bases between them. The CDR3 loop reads CASSPSSGEQYF. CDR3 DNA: TGTGCCAGCAGCCCCTCCTCGGGGGAGCAGTACTTC.

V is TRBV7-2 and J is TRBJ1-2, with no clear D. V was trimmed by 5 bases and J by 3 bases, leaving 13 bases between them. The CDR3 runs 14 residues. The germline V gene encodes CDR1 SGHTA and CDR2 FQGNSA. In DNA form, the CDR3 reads TGTGCCAGCAGCCGTGGAGAGGACGACTATGGCTACACCTTC. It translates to CASSRGEDDYGYTF.

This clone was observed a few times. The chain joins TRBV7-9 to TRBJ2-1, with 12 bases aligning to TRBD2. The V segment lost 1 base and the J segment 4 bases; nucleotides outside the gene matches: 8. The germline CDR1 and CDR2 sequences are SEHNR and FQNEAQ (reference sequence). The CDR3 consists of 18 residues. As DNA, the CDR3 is TGTGCCAGCAGCTTAGGGCTAGCGGGAGGGCCCTCATACAATGAGCAGTTCTTC. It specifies CASSLGLAGGPSYNEQFF. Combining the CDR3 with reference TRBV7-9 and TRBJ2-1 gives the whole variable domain DTGVSQNPRHKITKRGQNVTFRCDPISEHNRLYWYRQTLGQGPEFLTYFQNEAQLEKSRLLSDRFSAERPKGSFSTLEIQRTEQGDSAMYLCASSLGLAGGPSYNEQFFGPGTRLTVL.

CDR3 region: CASSPTGETQYF. The CDR3 DNA follows: TGTGCCAGCTCACCAACGGGGGAGACCCAGTACTTC. The rearrangement links TRBV18 to TRBJ2-5, with D possibly matching TRBD2 (5 bases). This CDR3 comprises 12 residues. V was clipped by 2 bases and J by 5 bases, with 6 bases between them. The germline V gene encodes CDR1 KGHSH and CDR2 LQKENI.

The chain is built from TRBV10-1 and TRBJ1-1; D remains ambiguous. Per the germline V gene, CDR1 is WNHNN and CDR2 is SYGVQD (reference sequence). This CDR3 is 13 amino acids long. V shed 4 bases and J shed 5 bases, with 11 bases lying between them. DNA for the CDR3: TGCGCCAGCAGTGCAACGTTGGGGACTGAAGCTTTCTTT. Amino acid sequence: CASSATLGTEAFF.

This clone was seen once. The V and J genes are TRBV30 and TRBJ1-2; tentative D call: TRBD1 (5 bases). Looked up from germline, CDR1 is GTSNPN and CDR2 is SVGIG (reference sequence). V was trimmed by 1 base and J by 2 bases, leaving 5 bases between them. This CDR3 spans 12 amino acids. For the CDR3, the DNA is TGTGCCTGGAGTGCAGGGAACTATGGCTACACCTTC. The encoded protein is CAWSAGNYGYTF.

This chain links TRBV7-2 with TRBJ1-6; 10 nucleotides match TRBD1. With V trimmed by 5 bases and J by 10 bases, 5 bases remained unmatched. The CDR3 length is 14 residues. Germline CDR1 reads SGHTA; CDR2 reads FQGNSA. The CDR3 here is CASSPTGGLSPLHF. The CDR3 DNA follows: TGTGCCAGCAGCCCGACAGGGGGCCTGTCACCCCTCCACTTT.

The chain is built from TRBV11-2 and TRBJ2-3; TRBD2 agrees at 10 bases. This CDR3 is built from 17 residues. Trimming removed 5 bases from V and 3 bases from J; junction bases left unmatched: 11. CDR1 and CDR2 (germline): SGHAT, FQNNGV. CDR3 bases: TGTGCCAGCAGCCCCGGGGTAGCGGGAGGAAGGACAGATACGCAGTATTTT. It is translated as CASSPGVAGGRTDTQYF.

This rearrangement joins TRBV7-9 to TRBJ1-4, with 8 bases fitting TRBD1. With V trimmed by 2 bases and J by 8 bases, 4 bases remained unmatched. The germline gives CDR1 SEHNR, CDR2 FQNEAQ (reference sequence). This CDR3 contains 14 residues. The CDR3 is CASSLQGAGEKLFF. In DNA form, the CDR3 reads TGTGCCAGCAGCTTACAGGGGGCAGGGGAAAAACTGTTTTTT.

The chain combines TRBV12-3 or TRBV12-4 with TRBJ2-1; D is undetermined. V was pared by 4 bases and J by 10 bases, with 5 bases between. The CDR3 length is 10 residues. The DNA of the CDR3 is TGTGCCAGCAGTTCAGCCGAGCAGTTCTTC. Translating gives CASSSAEQFF.

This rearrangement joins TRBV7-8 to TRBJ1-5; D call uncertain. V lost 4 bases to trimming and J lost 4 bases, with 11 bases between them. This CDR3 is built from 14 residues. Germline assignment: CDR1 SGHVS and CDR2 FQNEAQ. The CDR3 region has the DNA TGTGCCAGCAGCTCCCCGGGCCGGAATCAGCCCCAGCATTTT. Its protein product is CASSSPGRNQPQHF. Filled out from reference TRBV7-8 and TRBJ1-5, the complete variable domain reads GAGVSQSPRYKVAKRGQDVALRCDPISGHVSLFWYQQALGQGPEFLTYFQNEAQLDKSGLPSDRFFAERPEGSVSTLKIQRTQQEDSAVYLCASSSPGRNQPQHFGDGTRLSIL.

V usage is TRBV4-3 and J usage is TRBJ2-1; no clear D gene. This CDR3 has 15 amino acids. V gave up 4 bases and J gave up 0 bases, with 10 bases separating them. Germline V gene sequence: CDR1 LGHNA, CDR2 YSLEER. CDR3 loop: CASSRATYSYNEQFF. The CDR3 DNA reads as TGCGCCAGCAGCCGGGCGACTTACTCCTACAATGAGCAGTTCTTC.

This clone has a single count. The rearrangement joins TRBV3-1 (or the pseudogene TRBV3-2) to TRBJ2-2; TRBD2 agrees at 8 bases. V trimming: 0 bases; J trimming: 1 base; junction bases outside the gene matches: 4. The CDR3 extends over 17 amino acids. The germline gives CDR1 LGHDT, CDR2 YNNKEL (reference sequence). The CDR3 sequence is CASSQDGAGGNTGELFF. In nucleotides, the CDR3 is TGTGCCAGCAGCCAAGATGGGGCGGGAGGGAACACCGGGGAGCTGTTTTTT.